This T cell receptor (beta chain) was recovered during a study of CD8 T cells in Susac syndrome. CDR3 length: 14 residues. CDR1 is MNHEY, CDR2 SVGAGI, per germline. V was shortened by 2 bases and J by 9 bases, with 14 bases between the two germline ends. Overall study results and limits: The study conceded that its TCR sequencing and HLA analysis involved relatively few individuals.

Comments on this clonotype: The target antigen is unknown.

Random-hexamer reverse transcription was applied to about 0.45 to 1 ug RNA. TCRdb processed the immunoSEQ multiplex PCR reads anew with MiXCR; each CDR3 protein has one entry. The sample shows roughly 200,000 distinct CDR3 sequences, around 95% of them seen only once. Sequencing was carried out using CD8+ T cells from PBMCs. This chain uses TRBV6-5 with TRBJ2-1; no reliable D call. The sequence came from a human donor with multiple sclerosis. In DNA, the CDR3 is TGTGCCAGCAGTTACGACCTGGAAGGGATTGAGCAGTTCTTC. Translating gives CASSYDLEGIEQFF.